This passage covers 25 T cell receptor beta chains from one sample sequenced in a study of tumor and adjacent non-tumor tissue in lung cancer listed by TCRdb under 2018. Library creation used multiplex PCR. Sequencing was performed on an Illumina HiSeq 2500. TCRbeta libraries were constructed through three rounds of nested PCR with primers (Table S4) according to protocols adapted from ARM-PCR. Using fastp trimming at Q25 and MiXCR clonotype assembly, TCRdb reanalyzed the public sequencing data and kept in-frame beta chains. Identical CDR3 protein sequences are pooled into one entry, listed with their most common genes and DNA. Within this sample are approximately 76,000 distinct CDR3 sequences, with nearly 70% of them counted one time only. Approximately 12% of the sample comes from the top ten. Bulk unsorted tissue served as the source for RNA extraction, and RNA quality was assessed using a NanoDrop ND-1000 and an Agilent 2100.

The sequenced sample consisted of lung tumor tissue. Source of these receptors: a woman between 70 and 85 years old with non-small cell lung cancer.

This clonotype was recorded at least ten times. V usage is TRBV20-1 and J usage is TRBJ2-7; TRBD1 is a possible D gene (6 bases). CDR3 size: 15 residues. The V end lost 6 bases, the J end lost 2 bases, and 20 bases lay between the germline ends. Germline V lookup: CDR1 DFQATT, CDR2 SNEGSKA (reference sequence). The CDR3, as DNA: TGCAGTGCCACAGGACAGCCTATAGAACCCTACGAGCAGTACTTC. Translating gives CSATGQPIEPYEQYF.

This clonotype turned up a few times. Because it lacks the conserved phenylalanine or tryptophan at the end, this CDR3 is likely a read error. The DNA is left out, because the CDR3 cannot be placed on it with certainty; the CDR3 is given as TCRdb lists it. The chain recombines TRBV23-1 with TRBJ2-7; the D call TRBD1 from the table was never checked on the DNA. TRBV23-1 is sorted into the ORF group, with uncertain function. 8 amino acids form the CDR3, both terminal residues included. CDR3 region: CASSHPGL.

This clonotype has at least ten counts. The gene calls are TRBV12-5 and TRBJ2-5; D is unresolved. The CDR3 has 14 amino acids. Trimming took off 1 base at V and 0 bases at J, with 6 bases between the two ends. Per the germline V gene, CDR1 is LGHNT and CDR2 is FRNRAP. This CDR3 reads CASGLGAYQETQYF. DNA for the CDR3: TGTGCTAGTGGTTTGGGGGCCTACCAAGAGACCCAGTACTTC.

This clonotype ranks as medium-sized. The chain carries TRBV29-1 and TRBJ2-3; unclear D gene. The CDR3 covers 16 residues. V lost 1 base and J 7 bases, leaving 21 bases between the germline ends. CDR1 and CDR2 (germline): SQVTM, ANQGSEA. The CDR3 DNA is TGCAGCGTTGAAGGACATCTAAAAACAGACTTGCATACGCAGTATTTT. Encoded protein: CSVEGHLKTDLHTQYF.

To note about this clonotype: Compared with germline, one end of the junction differs, possibly owing to a read error. This chain joins TRBV11-3 and TRBJ2-3, with TRBD2 as a possible D gene (6 bases). Germline CDR1 is SGHNT and CDR2 is YENEEA. This CDR3 is built from 15 residues. The CDR3 sequence is CASSTPGSRTDTHYF. The CDR3 nucleotides are TGTGCCAGCAGCACACCCGGGAGTCGCACAGATACGCATTATTTT.

In the case of this clonotype: This is likely a read error, given that the CDR3 carries no conserved phenylalanine or tryptophan at its end. V usage is TRBV6-1 and J usage is TRBJ1-3; D unresolved. Germline CDR1 MNHNS, CDR2 SASEGT. V lost 2 bases and J 0 bases, leaving 8 bases between the germline ends. The CDR3 length is 15 residues. The CDR3 sequence is CASSERGGSGNTIYS. The CDR3 region has the DNA TGTGCCAGCAGTGAAAGAGGAGGCTCTGGAAACACCATATATTCT.

J is TRBJ2-7 and V is TRBV20-1; possibly TRBD2 for D (5 bases). V lost 4 bases to trimming and J lost 3 bases, with 7 bases between them. Germline assignment: CDR1 DFQATT and CDR2 SNEGSKA (reference sequence). The CDR3 has 11 amino acids. The CDR3 reads CSATRGYEQYF. The CDR3 DNA is TGCAGTGCTACCCGGGGCTACGAGCAGTACTTC.

Concerning this clonotype: A much larger clone lies a single base off, so this may be a read error. The J gene is TRBJ1-1, the V gene TRBV28, with 7 bases matching TRBD1. Germline V lookup: CDR1 MDHEN, CDR2 SYDVKM. This CDR3 is built from 12 residues. J lost 7 bases, V lost 5 bases, and 4 bases had no gene match. CDR3 in amino acids: CASSPGGSEAFF. CDR3 sequence (DNA): TGTGCCAGCAGTCCAGGGGGGAGTGAAGCTTTCTTT.

Of note for this clonotype: The final CDR3 position lacks the conserved phenylalanine or tryptophan, pointing to a likely read error. The chain links TRBV5-1 to TRBJ2-5; D possibly uses TRBD1 or TRBD2 (5 bases each). Germline V CDR1 and CDR2: SGHRS, YFSETQ. V was pared by 4 bases and J by 2 bases, with 15 bases between. The CDR3 length is 15 residues. CDR3 coding DNA: TGCGCCAGCAGCGCGGTGGTGGGGACGCAAGAGACCCAGTACTAC. It translates to CASSAVVGTQETQYY.

With respect to this clonotype: Germline and junction disagree at one end, which may indicate a read error. The chain couples TRBV29-1 to TRBJ1-1; no firm D call. Germline assignment: CDR1 SQVTM and CDR2 ANQGSEA. This CDR3 is 12 amino acids long. The CDR3 nucleotides are TGCAGCGTTGCGCAGATGAACACTGGAGCTTTCTTT. Translation: CSVAQMNTGAFF.

This clonotype was counted a few times. The chain employs TRBV20-1 and TRBJ2-5; 11 positions agree with TRBD1. Losses at the gene ends were 5 bases for V and 6 bases for J; bases not matched to a gene: 5. CDR3 length: 13 residues. Germline-derived CDR1 and CDR2 are DFQATT and SNEGSKA (reference sequence). The CDR3 sequence is CSAPGQGGKTQYF. CDR3 nucleotide sequence: TGCAGTGCTCCGGGACAGGGGGGGAAGACCCAGTACTTC.

Comment on this clonotype: One end of the junction fails to match germline, which may point to a read error. The chain is built from TRBV28 and TRBJ2-6, with D tentatively TRBD2 (5 bases). The V gene's germline CDR1 is MDHEN and CDR2 SYDVKM. This CDR3 comprises 15 residues. The CDR3, as DNA: TGTGTCAGCAGGCTCGGAGGCTCTGGAGCCAACGTCCTGACTTTC. Amino acid sequence: CVSRLGGSGANVLTF.

About this clonotype: One junction end disagrees with the germline gene, perhaps due to a read error. V and J are TRBV10-2 and TRBJ1-6; unclear D gene. This CDR3 has 14 amino acids. The germline gives CDR1 WSHSY, CDR2 SAAADI. The CDR3 protein is CASSAWHGNPPLPF. CDR3 sequence (DNA): TGCGCTAGCAGTGCTTGGCATGGAAACCCACCCCTCCCCTTC.

A word on this clonotype: Germline and junction disagree at one end, which may indicate a read error. The chain combines TRBV6-5 with TRBJ2-6; no firm D call. The CDR3 sequence is 13 residues long. Germline CDR1 MNHEY, CDR2 SVGAGI. This chain's CDR3 is CASRPPEANILTF. The CDR3 DNA sequence: TGTGCCAGCAGGCCACCTGAGGCCAACATCCTGACTTTC.

A word on this clonotype: One junction end does not reproduce the germline sequence, and a read error may be involved. The V call is TRBV4-2, the J call TRBJ2-1, with 8 bases fitting TRBD1. The CDR3 spans 16 residues. From germline, CDR1 is LGHNA and CDR2 YNFKEQ. CDR3 loop: CASSQEAGGANNEQFF. The CDR3 DNA sequence: TGTGCCAGCAGCCAAGAAGCAGGGGGCGCCAACAATGAACAGTTCTTC.

About this clonotype itself: At one of its ends the junction is not consistent with the germline gene, which may arise from a read error. This sequence joins TRBV6-5 and TRBJ2-7; D gene uncertain. Germline V CDR1 and CDR2: MNHEY, SVGAGI. The CDR3 extends over 15 amino acids. The CDR3 sequence is CASSYPVHQIHEQHF. The CDR3 DNA follows: TGTGCCAGCAGTTACCCGGTCCACCAGATCCACGAGCAGCACTTC.

This chain joins TRBV6-5 and TRBJ2-7; tentatively, D is TRBD2 (6 bases). This CDR3 is built from 15 residues. Germline V gives CDR1 MNHEY, CDR2 SVGAGI. Trimming took off 11 bases at V and 2 bases at J, with 22 bases between the two ends. The DNA of the CDR3 is TGTGCCGACACCGCGCAAGTGGAGGGACCCTACGAGCAGTACTTC. The encoded protein is CADTAQVEGPYEQYF.

About this clonotype itself: Mismatch with germline at one junction end may stem from a read error. The V call is TRBV4-1, the J call TRBJ1-1; 9 bases line up with TRBD1. The CDR3 totals 15 residues. The germline gives CDR1 MGHRA, CDR2 YSYEKL. The CDR3 is CASSQRTGDDTETFF. The CDR3 DNA follows: TGCGCCAGCAGCCAGCGGACAGGGGATGACACTGAAACTTTCTTT.

The chain joins TRBV6-2 or TRBV6-3 to TRBJ2-1; TRBD1 matches 10 bases. This CDR3 region has 15 residues. J gave up 9 bases and V 5 bases, and 10 bases lay outside the gene matches. CDR1 and CDR2 from the germline V gene are MNHEY and SVGEGT. CDR3 sequence (DNA): TGTGCCAGCAGTGGAACCGGGACAGGGGAGGGTGAGCAGTTCTTC. Amino acids: CASSGTGTGEGEQFF.

As regards this clonotype: The junction departs from germline at one end; a sequencing error may be responsible. The genes are TRBV10-3 and TRBJ2-7; 7 nucleotides match TRBD2. The CDR3 covers 16 residues. Germline assignment: CDR1 ENHRY and CDR2 SYGVKD. The CDR3, as DNA: TGTGCCATCGGCGACCCGGGGAGGGCCCACGGACGAGAGCAATACTTC. This sequence encodes CAIGDPGRAHGREQYF.

A note on this clonotype: A read error may produce the germline difference seen at one junction end. The chain recombines TRBV20-1 with TRBJ2-2; 8 positions match TRBD1. Germline CDR1 is DFQATT and CDR2 is SNEGSKA (reference sequence). The CDR3 length is 15 residues. The CDR3 sequence: CSARELDRAAGGLFF. The CDR3 nucleotides read TGCAGTGCTAGAGAATTGGACAGGGCTGCCGGGGGGCTGTTTTTT.

In its sample, this clonotype is medium-sized. The chain has TRBV5-6 and TRBJ2-1, with 8 positions matching TRBD2. Germline V lookup: CDR1 SGHDT, CDR2 YYEEEE. V shed 6 bases, J shed 4 bases, and the junction held 9 bases outside the gene matches. This CDR3 has 15 amino acids. The CDR3 region is CASTSAGAQYNEQFF. In DNA, the CDR3 is TGTGCCAGCACCTCAGCGGGAGCTCAATACAATGAGCAGTTCTTC.

Of note for this clonotype: Possible read error: a much larger clone is one base away. The chain uses TRBV4-1 and TRBJ2-6; D might be TRBD1 (5 bases). This CDR3 spans 15 amino acids. CDR1 and CDR2 from the germline V gene are MGHRA and YSYEKL. The CDR3 DNA is TGCGCCAGCAGCCAACCTACAGGTTCAGCCAACGTCCTGTCTTTC. This sequence encodes CASSQPTGSANVLSF.

Remarks on this clonotype: Germline is not matched at one junction end, which may reflect a read error. J is TRBJ2-3 and V is TRBV10-2, with D perhaps TRBD1 or TRBD2 (5 bases each). Germline V lookup: CDR1 WSHSY, CDR2 SAAADI. This CDR3 comprises 16 residues. This chain's CDR3 is CSSRAGSSEGRGTQYF. In DNA, the CDR3 is TGCTCCAGCAGGGCGGGCTCCAGCGAAGGGAGAGGTACGCAGTATTTT.

This clonotype was counted many times. The V gene is TRBV19, the J gene TRBJ2-2; 9 bases fit TRBD2. Looked up from germline, CDR1 is LNHDA and CDR2 is SQIVND (reference sequence). Unmatched junction bases numbered 5, after V lost 5 bases and J lost 4 bases. The CDR3 sequence is 15 residues long. CDR3 protein: CASSPGLAVTGELFF. In DNA form, the CDR3 reads TGTGCCAGTAGTCCGGGACTAGCCGTCACCGGGGAGCTGTTTTTT.